This is a list of T cell receptor beta chains from one sample in a study of T cell changes during pregnancy in multiple sclerosis. The repertoire was sequenced with immunoSEQ multiplex PCR; TCRdb's copy has only in-frame clones and lacks some. The table has some 140,000 clones, roughly 95% seen once. The sequencing used peripheral blood, collected after pregnancy. Receptors were obtained from a female donor with multiple sclerosis, enrolled in a pregnancy study. The CDR3 runs from the conserved cysteine through the conserved F or W. Each record gives: D gene, J gene, clone size, V gene, CDR3 protein, CDR3 DNA. D genes are given only for firm matches. Clone size is given for some rows only: seen once, a few or many times, or a class if the clone is expanded.

d_call: TRBD2; j_call: TRBJ2-1; clone_size: NA; v_call: TRBV7-9; cdr3_aa: CASSLGGTRAYNEQFF; cdr3_nt: TGTGCCAGCAGCTTAGGGGGGACTAGAGCCTACAATGAGCAGTTCTTC
d_call: NA; j_call: TRBJ2-3; clone_size: NA; v_call: TRBV12-5; cdr3_aa: CASGYRVGGRAGTDTQYF; cdr3_nt: TGTGCTAGTGGTTACAGGGTCGGAGGCAGGGCCGGCACAGATACGCAGTATTTT
d_call: NA; j_call: TRBJ1-1; clone_size: NA; v_call: TRBV28; cdr3_aa: CASRSLGGRNTEAFF; cdr3_nt: TGTGCCAGCAGGTCCCTCGGGGGGCGGAACACTGAAGCTTTCTTT
d_call: NA; j_call: TRBJ2-1; clone_size: NA; v_call: TRBV9; cdr3_aa: CASSVTGPDWNEQFF; cdr3_nt: TGTGCCAGCAGCGTAACAGGGCCAGATTGGAATGAGCAGTTCTTC
d_call: NA; j_call: TRBJ1-1; clone_size: NA; v_call: TRBV13; cdr3_aa: CASSLDHSMNTEAFF; cdr3_nt: TGTGCCAGCAGCCTTGACCACAGCATGAACACTGAAGCTTTCTTT
d_call: NA; j_call: TRBJ2-3; clone_size: NA; v_call: TRBV11-3; cdr3_aa: CASSLDKGDTQYF; cdr3_nt: TGTGCCAGCAGCTTAGATAAGGGGGATACGCAGTATTTT
d_call: TRBD1; j_call: TRBJ1-5; clone_size: NA; v_call: TRBV19; cdr3_aa: CASSIAGQGNQPQHF; cdr3_nt: TGTGCCAGTAGTATAGCGGGACAGGGCAATCAGCCCCAGCATTTT
d_call: NA; j_call: TRBJ2-5; clone_size: NA; v_call: TRBV15; cdr3_aa: CATSRVRGSEETQYF; cdr3_nt: TGTGCCACCAGCAGAGTTAGGGGCAGTGAAGAGACCCAGTACTTC
d_call: NA; j_call: TRBJ1-5; clone_size: once; v_call: TRBV27; cdr3_aa: CASSLWGVSNQPQHF; cdr3_nt: TGTGCCAGCAGTCTATGGGGAGTTAGCAATCAGCCCCAGCATTTT
d_call: NA; j_call: TRBJ1-5; clone_size: once; v_call: TRBV27; cdr3_aa: CASSLSPVRPQHF; cdr3_nt: TGTGCCAGCAGTTTATCCCCGGTGAGGCCCCAGCATTTT
d_call: NA; j_call: TRBJ1-2; clone_size: NA; v_call: TRBV28; cdr3_aa: CASSRSLGGAYGYTF; cdr3_nt: TGTGCCAGCAGTCGCTCTTTGGGGGGGGCTTATGGCTACACCTTC
d_call: NA; j_call: TRBJ2-5; clone_size: few; v_call: TRBV7-9; cdr3_aa: CASSLTSTGSWYF; cdr3_nt: TGTGCCAGCAGCCTTACTAGTACTGGGAGTTGGTACTTC
d_call: TRBD1; j_call: TRBJ1-3; clone_size: NA; v_call: TRBV5-4; cdr3_aa: CASSLDGRGGNTIYF; cdr3_nt: TGTGCCAGCAGCTTGGATGGCAGGGGGGGAAACACCATATATTTT
d_call: TRBD1; j_call: TRBJ1-1; clone_size: NA; v_call: TRBV5-5; cdr3_aa: CASSYESRDRGRSTEAFF; cdr3_nt: TGTGCCAGCAGCTATGAGTCCCGGGACAGGGGACGGTCGACTGAAGCTTTCTTT
d_call: TRBD1; j_call: TRBJ2-5; clone_size: NA; v_call: TRBV2; cdr3_aa: CASSNGQGVTETQYF; cdr3_nt: TGTGCCAGCAGTAACGGACAGGGGGTTACGGAGACCCAGTACTTC
d_call: TRBD2; j_call: TRBJ2-1; clone_size: NA; v_call: TRBV27; cdr3_aa: CASSTLAGANNEQFF; cdr3_nt: TGTGCCAGCAGCACACTAGCGGGAGCGAACAATGAGCAGTTCTTC
d_call: NA; j_call: TRBJ2-7; clone_size: NA; v_call: TRBV5-6; cdr3_aa: CASSSPVNLYEQYF; cdr3_nt: TGTGCCAGCAGCTCCCCAGTGAATCTGTACGAGCAGTACTTC
d_call: TRBD2; j_call: TRBJ2-1; clone_size: NA; v_call: TRBV29-1; cdr3_aa: CSVEVQRGLNEQFF; cdr3_nt: TGCAGCGTTGAAGTACAGCGGGGACTCAATGAGCAGTTCTTC
d_call: TRBD1; j_call: TRBJ1-1; clone_size: NA; v_call: TRBV4-1; cdr3_aa: CASSQDGRGEAFF; cdr3_nt: TGCGCCAGCAGCCAAGATGGCAGGGGGGAAGCTTTCTTT
d_call: TRBD2; j_call: TRBJ2-7; clone_size: NA; v_call: TRBV19; cdr3_aa: CASSFTSGDPYEQYF; cdr3_nt: TGTGCCAGTAGTTTTACTAGCGGGGACCCGTACGAGCAGTACTTC
d_call: TRBD1; j_call: TRBJ1-4; clone_size: NA; v_call: TRBV18; cdr3_aa: CASSLLGQSSTNEKLFF; cdr3_nt: TGTGCCAGCTCACTACTGGGACAGTCATCAACTAATGAAAAACTGTTTTTT
d_call: TRBD1; j_call: TRBJ1-2; clone_size: NA; v_call: TRBV4-1; cdr3_aa: CASSQEEDRVFAYGYTF; cdr3_nt: TGCGCCAGCAGCCAAGAAGAGGACAGGGTGTTCGCCTATGGCTACACCTTC
d_call: TRBD1; j_call: TRBJ1-2; clone_size: NA; v_call: TRBV19; cdr3_aa: CASTLQGVMYGYTF; cdr3_nt: TGTGCCAGTACCCTACAGGGGGTGATGTATGGCTACACCTTC
d_call: TRBD2; j_call: TRBJ2-5; clone_size: NA; v_call: TRBV27; cdr3_aa: CASSPTSGVQETQYF; cdr3_nt: TGTGCCAGCAGTCCAACTAGCGGAGTCCAAGAGACCCAGTACTTC
d_call: NA; j_call: TRBJ1-1; clone_size: NA; v_call: TRBV27; cdr3_aa: CASSSTGSMNTEAFF; cdr3_nt: TGTGCCAGCAGTTCAACCGGGTCCATGAACACTGAAGCTTTCTTT
d_call: TRBD2; j_call: TRBJ2-1; clone_size: once; v_call: TRBV29-1; cdr3_aa: CSATAGTSRYNEQFF; cdr3_nt: TGCAGCGCAACAGCCGGGACTAGCCGATACAATGAGCAGTTCTTC
d_call: NA; j_call: TRBJ1-6; clone_size: few; v_call: TRBV4-3; cdr3_aa: CASSQEHRSSPLHF; cdr3_nt: TGCGCCAGCAGCCAAGAACATCGGAGTTCCCCCCTCCACTTT
d_call: NA; j_call: TRBJ2-3; clone_size: once; v_call: TRBV14; cdr3_aa: CASSQDGYGTDTQYF; cdr3_nt: TGTGCCAGCAGCCAAGACGGGTACGGCACAGATACGCAGTATTTT
d_call: NA; j_call: TRBJ2-7; clone_size: NA; v_call: TRBV27; cdr3_aa: CASSFLGQLPNEQYF; cdr3_nt: TGTGCCAGCAGTTTTCTGGGCCAGCTCCCTAACGAGCAGTACTTC
d_call: TRBD2; j_call: TRBJ2-1; clone_size: NA; v_call: TRBV15; cdr3_aa: CATSRPGLADSYNEQFF; cdr3_nt: TGTGCCACCAGCAGACCGGGACTAGCGGACTCCTACAATGAGCAGTTCTTC
d_call: NA; j_call: TRBJ1-1; clone_size: NA; v_call: TRBV11-3; cdr3_aa: CASSLRSGNTEAFF; cdr3_nt: TGTGCCAGCAGCTTAAGAAGCGGGAACACTGAAGCTTTCTTT
d_call: NA; j_call: TRBJ2-2; clone_size: few; v_call: TRBV9; cdr3_aa: CASSLLSTGELFF; cdr3_nt: TGTGCCAGCAGTCTCCTTTCCACCGGGGAGCTGTTTTTT
d_call: NA; j_call: TRBJ1-1; clone_size: NA; v_call: TRBV4-2; cdr3_aa: CASSQDSPGGLTTEAFF; cdr3_nt: TGTGCCAGCAGCCAAGATTCCCCGGGGGGCCTCACCACTGAAGCTTTCTTT
d_call: TRBD1; j_call: TRBJ1-5; clone_size: NA; v_call: TRBV10-3; cdr3_aa: CAISDGRTGHQPQHF; cdr3_nt: TGTGCCATCAGTGACGGTAGGACAGGTCATCAGCCCCAGCATTTT
d_call: TRBD1; j_call: TRBJ2-7; clone_size: NA; v_call: TRBV29-1; cdr3_aa: CSVDRGGEQYF; cdr3_nt: TGCAGCGTCGACAGGGGAGGAGAGCAGTACTTC
d_call: NA; j_call: TRBJ2-1; clone_size: once; v_call: TRBV27; cdr3_aa: CASRTDFNEQFF; cdr3_nt: TGTGCCAGCAGGACGGACTTCAATGAGCAGTTCTTC
d_call: TRBD2; j_call: TRBJ2-1; clone_size: NA; v_call: TRBV18; cdr3_aa: CASSTQLPTSGSHEQFF; cdr3_nt: TGTGCCAGCTCAACTCAGCTACCGACTAGCGGGAGCCATGAGCAGTTCTTC
d_call: TRBD2; j_call: TRBJ2-1; clone_size: NA; v_call: TRBV7-2; cdr3_aa: CASSPLADIYNEQFF; cdr3_nt: TGTGCCAGCAGCCCGCTAGCGGACATCTACAATGAGCAGTTCTTC
d_call: NA; j_call: TRBJ1-2; clone_size: NA; v_call: TRBV7-9; cdr3_aa: CASSFPGAGYGYTF; cdr3_nt: TGTGCCAGCAGCTTTCCGGGTGCGGGCTATGGCTACACCTTC
d_call: TRBD1; j_call: TRBJ2-7; clone_size: NA; v_call: TRBV7-8; cdr3_aa: CASSGSRTGAYEQYF; cdr3_nt: TGTGCCAGCAGTGGGTCGCGGACAGGCGCCTACGAGCAGTACTTC
d_call: NA; j_call: TRBJ2-3; clone_size: NA; v_call: TRBV13; cdr3_aa: CASSSPSTRTDTQYF; cdr3_nt: TGTGCCAGCAGCTCCCCCTCTACTAGAACAGATACGCAGTATTTT
d_call: TRBD1; j_call: TRBJ1-4; clone_size: NA; v_call: TRBV11-1; cdr3_aa: CASSIGQVNEKLFF; cdr3_nt: TGTGCCAGCAGCATTGGACAGGTTAATGAAAAACTGTTTTTT
d_call: NA; j_call: TRBJ1-2; clone_size: once; v_call: TRBV7-2; cdr3_aa: CASSSPGGLGSDYGYTF; cdr3_nt: TGTGCCAGCAGCTCCCCTGGGGGCCTAGGAAGCGACTATGGCTACACCTTC